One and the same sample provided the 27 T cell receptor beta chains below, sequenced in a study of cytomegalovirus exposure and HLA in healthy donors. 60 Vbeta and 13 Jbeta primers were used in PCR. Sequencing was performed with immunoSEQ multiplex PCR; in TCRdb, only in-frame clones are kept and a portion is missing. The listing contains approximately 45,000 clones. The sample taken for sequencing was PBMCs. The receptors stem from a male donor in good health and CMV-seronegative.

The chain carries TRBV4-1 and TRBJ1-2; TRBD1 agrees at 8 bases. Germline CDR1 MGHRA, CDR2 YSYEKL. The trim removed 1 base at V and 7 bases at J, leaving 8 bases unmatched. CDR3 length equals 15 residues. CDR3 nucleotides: TGCGCCAGCAGCCAAGCGGGACAGGTGGTCGGTGGCTACACCTTC. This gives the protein CASSQAGQVVGGYTF.

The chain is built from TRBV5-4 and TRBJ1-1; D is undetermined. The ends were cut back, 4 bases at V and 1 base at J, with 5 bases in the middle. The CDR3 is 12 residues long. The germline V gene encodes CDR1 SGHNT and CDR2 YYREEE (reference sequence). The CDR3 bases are TGTGCCAGCAGCGTAGAGAACACTGAAGCTTTCTTT. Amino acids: CASSVENTEAFF.

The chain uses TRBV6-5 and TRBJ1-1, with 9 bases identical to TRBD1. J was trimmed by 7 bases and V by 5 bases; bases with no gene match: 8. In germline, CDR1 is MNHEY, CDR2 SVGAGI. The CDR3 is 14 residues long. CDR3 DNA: TGTGCCAGCAGTCGTGACAGGGGGGGCTTTGAAGCTTTCTTT. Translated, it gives CASSRDRGGFEAFF.

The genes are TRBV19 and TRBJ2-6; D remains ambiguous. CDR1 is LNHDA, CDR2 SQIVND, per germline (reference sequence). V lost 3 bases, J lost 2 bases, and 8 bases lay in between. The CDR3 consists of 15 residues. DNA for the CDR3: TGTGCCAGTAGTATCCCTAGAGCTGGGGCCAACGTCCTGACTTTC. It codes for CASSIPRAGANVLTF.

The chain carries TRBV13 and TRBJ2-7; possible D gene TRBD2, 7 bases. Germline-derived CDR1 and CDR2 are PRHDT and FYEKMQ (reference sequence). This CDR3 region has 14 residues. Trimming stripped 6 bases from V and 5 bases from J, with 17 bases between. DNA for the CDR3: TGTGCCAGCAGGGCACGGGGGGCCTCTCACGAGCAGTACTTC. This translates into CASRARGASHEQYF.

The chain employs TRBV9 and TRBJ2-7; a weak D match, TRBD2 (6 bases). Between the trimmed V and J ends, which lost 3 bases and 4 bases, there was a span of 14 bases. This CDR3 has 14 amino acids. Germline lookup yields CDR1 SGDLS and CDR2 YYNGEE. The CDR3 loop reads CASSETLAGYEQYF. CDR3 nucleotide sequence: TGTGCCAGCAGCGAGACGCTTGCGGGGTACGAGCAGTACTTC.

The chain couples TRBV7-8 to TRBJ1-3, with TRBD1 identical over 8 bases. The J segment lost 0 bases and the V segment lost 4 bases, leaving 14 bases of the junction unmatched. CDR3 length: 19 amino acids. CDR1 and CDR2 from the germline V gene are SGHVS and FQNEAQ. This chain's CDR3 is CASSSPEPTGGHSGNTIYF. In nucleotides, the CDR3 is TGTGCCAGCAGCTCGCCAGAGCCAACAGGGGGGCACTCTGGAAACACCATATATTTT.

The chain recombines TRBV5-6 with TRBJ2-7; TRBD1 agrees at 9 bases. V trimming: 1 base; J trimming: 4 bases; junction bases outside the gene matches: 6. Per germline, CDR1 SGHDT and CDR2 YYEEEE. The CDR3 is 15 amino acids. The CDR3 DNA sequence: TGTGCCAGCAGCTTGACAGGGGGCAAGGTGTACGAGCAGTACTTC. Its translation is CASSLTGGKVYEQYF.

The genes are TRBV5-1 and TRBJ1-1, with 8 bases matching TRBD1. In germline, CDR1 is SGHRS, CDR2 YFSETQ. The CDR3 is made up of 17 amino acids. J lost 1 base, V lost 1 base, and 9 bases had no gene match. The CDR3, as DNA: TGCGCCAGCAGCTTGTTCCAGGGGGCTTTAAAGAACACTGAAGCTTTCTTT. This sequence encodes CASSLFQGALKNTEAFF. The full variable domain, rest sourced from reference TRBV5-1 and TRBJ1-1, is KAGVTQTPRYLIKTRGQQVTLSCSPISGHRSVSWYQQTPGQGLQFLFEYFSETQRNKGNFPGRFSGRQFSNSRSEMNVSTLELGDSALYLCASSLFQGALKNTEAFFGQGTRLTVV.

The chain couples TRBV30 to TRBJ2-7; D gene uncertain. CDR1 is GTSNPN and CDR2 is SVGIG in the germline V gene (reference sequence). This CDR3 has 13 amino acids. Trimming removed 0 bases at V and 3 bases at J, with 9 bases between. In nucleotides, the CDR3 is TGTGCCTGGAGTGTACATCCGTACTACGAGCAGTACTTC. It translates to CAWSVHPYYEQYF.

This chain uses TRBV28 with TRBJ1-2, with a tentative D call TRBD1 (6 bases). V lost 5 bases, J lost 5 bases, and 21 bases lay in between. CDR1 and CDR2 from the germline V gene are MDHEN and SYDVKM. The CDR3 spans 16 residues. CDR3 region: CASSIQSTGLQYGYTF. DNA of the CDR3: TGTGCCAGCAGTATCCAATCGACAGGCCTTCAGTATGGCTACACCTTC.

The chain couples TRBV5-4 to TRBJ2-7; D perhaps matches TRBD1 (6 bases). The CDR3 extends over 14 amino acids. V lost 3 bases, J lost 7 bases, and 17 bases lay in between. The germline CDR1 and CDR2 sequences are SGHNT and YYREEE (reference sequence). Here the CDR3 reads CASSSRDTPLEQYF. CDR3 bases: TGTGCCAGCAGCTCCCGGGACACCCCTTTGGAGCAGTACTTC.

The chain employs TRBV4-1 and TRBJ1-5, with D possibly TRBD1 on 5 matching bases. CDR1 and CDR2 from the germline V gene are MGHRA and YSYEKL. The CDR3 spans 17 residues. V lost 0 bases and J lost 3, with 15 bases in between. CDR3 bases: TGCGCCAGCAGCCAAGATTCTACCAGACAGTTCAATCAGCCCCAGCATTTT. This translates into CASSQDSTRQFNQPQHF.

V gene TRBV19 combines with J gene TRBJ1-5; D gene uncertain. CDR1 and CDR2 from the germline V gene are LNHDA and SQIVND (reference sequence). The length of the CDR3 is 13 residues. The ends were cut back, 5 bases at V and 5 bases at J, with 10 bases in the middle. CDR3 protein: CASSEAVDQPQHF. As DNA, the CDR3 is TGTGCCAGTAGTGAGGCCGTAGATCAGCCCCAGCATTTT.

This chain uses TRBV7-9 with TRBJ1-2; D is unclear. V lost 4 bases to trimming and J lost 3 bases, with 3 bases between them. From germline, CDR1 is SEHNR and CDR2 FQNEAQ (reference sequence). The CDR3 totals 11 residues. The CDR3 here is CASSSDYGYTF. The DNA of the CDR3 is TGTGCCAGCAGCTCAGACTATGGCTACACCTTC. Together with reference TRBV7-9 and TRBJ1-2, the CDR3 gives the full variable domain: DTGVSQNPRHKITKRGQNVTFRCDPISEHNRLYWYRQTLGQGPEFLTYFQNEAQLEKSRLLSDRFSAERPKGSFSTLEIQRTEQGDSAMYLCASSSDYGYTFGSGTRLTVV.

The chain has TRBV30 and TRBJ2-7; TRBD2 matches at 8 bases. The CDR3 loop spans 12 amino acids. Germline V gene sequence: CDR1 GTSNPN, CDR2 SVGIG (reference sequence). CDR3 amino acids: CALQLAEHEQYF. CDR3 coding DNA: TGTGCTCTACAACTAGCGGAACACGAGCAGTACTTC.

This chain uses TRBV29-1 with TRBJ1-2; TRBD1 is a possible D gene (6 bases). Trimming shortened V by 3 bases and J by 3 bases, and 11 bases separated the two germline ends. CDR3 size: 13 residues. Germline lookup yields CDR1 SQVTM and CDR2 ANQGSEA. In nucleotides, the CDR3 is TGCAGCGTTGAGTGGCAGGGGTACTATGGCTACACCTTC. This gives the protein CSVEWQGYYGYTF. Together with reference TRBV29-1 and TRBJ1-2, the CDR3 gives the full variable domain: SAVISQKPSRDICQRGTSLTIQCQVDSQVTMMFWYRQQPGQSLTLIATANQGSEATYESGFVIDKFPISRPNLTFSTLTVSNMSPEDSSIYLCSVEWQGYYGYTFGSGTRLTVV.

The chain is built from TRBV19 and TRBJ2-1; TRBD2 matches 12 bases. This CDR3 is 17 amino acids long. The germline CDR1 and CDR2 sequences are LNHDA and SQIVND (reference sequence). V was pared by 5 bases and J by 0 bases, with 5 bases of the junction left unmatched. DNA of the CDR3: TGTGCCAGTAGTCCACCGACTAGCGGGGGCTCCTACAATGAGCAGTTCTTC. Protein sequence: CASSPPTSGGSYNEQFF. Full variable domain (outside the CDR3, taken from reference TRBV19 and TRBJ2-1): DGGITQSPKYLFRKEGQNVTLSCEQNLNHDAMYWYRQDPGQGLRLIYYSQIVNDFQKGDIAEGYSVSREKKESFPLTVTSAQKNPTAFYLCASSPPTSGGSYNEQFFGPGTRLTVL.

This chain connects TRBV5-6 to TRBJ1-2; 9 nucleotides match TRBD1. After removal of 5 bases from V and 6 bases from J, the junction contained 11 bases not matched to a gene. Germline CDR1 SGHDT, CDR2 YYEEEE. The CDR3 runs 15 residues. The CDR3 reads CASRSTGGYSHGYTF. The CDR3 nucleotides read TGTGCCAGCAGATCAACAGGGGGCTATAGCCATGGCTACACCTTC.

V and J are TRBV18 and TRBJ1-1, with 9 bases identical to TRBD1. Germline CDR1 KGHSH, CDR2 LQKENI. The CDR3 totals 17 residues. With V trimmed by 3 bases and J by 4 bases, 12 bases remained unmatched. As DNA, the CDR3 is TGTGCCAGCTCACCTGGACAGGGGATAGGGATGAGCACTGAAGCTTTCTTT. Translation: CASSPGQGIGMSTEAFF.

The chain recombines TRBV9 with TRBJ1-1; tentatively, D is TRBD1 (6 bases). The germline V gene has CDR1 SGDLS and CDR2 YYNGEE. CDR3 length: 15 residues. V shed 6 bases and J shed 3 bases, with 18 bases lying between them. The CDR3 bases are TGTGCCAGCAAAGGGGTAGGGAGGGGGGACACTGAAGCTTTCTTT. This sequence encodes CASKGVGRGDTEAFF.

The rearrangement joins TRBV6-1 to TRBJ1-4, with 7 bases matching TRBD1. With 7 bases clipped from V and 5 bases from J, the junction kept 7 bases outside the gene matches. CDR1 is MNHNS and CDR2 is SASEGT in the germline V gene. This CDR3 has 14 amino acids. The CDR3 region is CASTSGQSNEKLFF. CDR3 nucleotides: TGTGCCAGCACCTCGGGACAGTCAAATGAAAAACTGTTTTTT.

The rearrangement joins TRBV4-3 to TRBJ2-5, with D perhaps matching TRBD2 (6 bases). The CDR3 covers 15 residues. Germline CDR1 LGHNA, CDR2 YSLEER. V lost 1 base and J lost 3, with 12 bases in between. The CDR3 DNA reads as TGCGCCAGCAGCCAAGTCCCCGGGACTGAAGAGACCCAGTACTTC. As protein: CASSQVPGTEETQYF.

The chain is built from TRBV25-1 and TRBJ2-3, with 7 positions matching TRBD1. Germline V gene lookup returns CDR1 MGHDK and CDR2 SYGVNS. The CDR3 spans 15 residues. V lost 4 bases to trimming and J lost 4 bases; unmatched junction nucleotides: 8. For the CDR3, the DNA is TGTGCCAGCAGTGCCTTGACAGGGATACCAGATACGCAGTATTTT. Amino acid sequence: CASSALTGIPDTQYF.

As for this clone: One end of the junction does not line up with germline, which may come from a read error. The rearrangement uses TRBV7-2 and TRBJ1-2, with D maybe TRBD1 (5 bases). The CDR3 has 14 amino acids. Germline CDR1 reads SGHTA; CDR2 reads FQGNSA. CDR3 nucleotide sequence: TGTGCCAGCAGCTTAGAGGGGACTAATTATGGCTACACCTTC. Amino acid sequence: CASSLEGTNYGYTF. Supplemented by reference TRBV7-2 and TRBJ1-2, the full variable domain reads GAGVSQSPSNKVTEKGKDVELRCDPISGHTALYWYRQSLGQGLEFLIYFQGNSAPDKSGLPSDRFSAERTGGSVSTLTIQRTQQEDSAVYLCASSLEGTNYGYTFGSGTRLTVV.

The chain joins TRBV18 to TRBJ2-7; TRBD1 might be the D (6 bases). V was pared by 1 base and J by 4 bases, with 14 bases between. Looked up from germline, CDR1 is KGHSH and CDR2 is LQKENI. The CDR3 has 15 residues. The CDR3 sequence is CASSPRDNMIYEQYF. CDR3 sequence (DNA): TGTGCCAGCTCACCACGGGACAACATGATTTACGAGCAGTACTTC.

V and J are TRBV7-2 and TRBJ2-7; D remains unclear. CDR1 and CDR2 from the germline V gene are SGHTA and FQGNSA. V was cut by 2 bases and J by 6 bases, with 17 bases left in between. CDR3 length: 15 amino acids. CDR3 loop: CASSLHLISASEQYF. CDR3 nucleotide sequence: TGTGCCAGCAGCTTACACCTGATCTCAGCTAGCGAGCAGTACTTC.